This TCR beta chain was identified during a study of cytomegalovirus exposure and HLA in healthy donors. Study results and limitations: In a later analysis, V- and J-gene trimming of beta chains associated with a DCLRE1C missense variant, replicated independently. Most TCR sequences were rare, but some public TCRs occurred in many donors.

In the case of this clone: Its antigen is as yet unknown.

The PCR employed 60 Vbeta primers together with 13 Jbeta primers. Sequenced by immunoSEQ multiplex PCR; TCRdb stores in-frame clones only, minus some. Of around 150,000 clones listed, roughly 72% are singletons. It was healthy bone marrow donors who served as donors. Germline assignment: CDR1 SGHNT and CDR2 YYREEE (reference sequence). V lost 0 bases and J 1 base, leaving 10 bases between the germline ends. This CDR3 region has 15 residues. This receptor was taken from a man aged 35 to 55 in good health and CMV-seronegative. This chain uses TRBV5-4 with TRBJ1-1; D unclear. The sample taken for sequencing was PBMCs. The CDR3 DNA sequence: TGTGCCAGCAGCTTGGGTCATGGGCCGAACACTGAAGCTTTCTTT. This encodes CASSLGHGPNTEAFF.